Described below is a single T cell receptor beta chain sequence and its context. Antigen: not known. V was pared by 3 bases and J by 9 bases, with 8 bases of the junction left unmatched. Germline CDR1 is DFQATT and CDR2 is SNEGSKA (reference sequence). This CDR3 spans 13 amino acids. A sample-barcoded 5' primer and a J-beta primer mix were used in a second PCR of about 7 to 12 cycles. The template-switch adaptor was a 5' adaptor with 12 random nucleotides. It tagged each cDNA molecule. Per sample, CDR3-containing paired-end reads numbered at least 2.5 million. TCRdb analysed the 5' RACE reads with MiXCR anew, one entry per CDR3 protein. The sample carries roughly 1.5 million distinct CDR3 sequences, 35% to 45% recorded once. These data originate in a study of blood T cells in healthy people across ages. Study results and limitations: The long-lived group displayed more naive CD4+ cells, plus higher diversity, than the aged donors did. Any changes in expanded clonotypes were possibly confounded, as donor CMV status remained unknown.

The source material was blood. This TCR came from a woman between 18 and 29 years old in good health. This chain connects TRBV20-1 to TRBJ2-1; 7 bases match TRBD1. CDR3 nucleotides: TGCAGTGCTAGGACCGGGACAGCCTTTGAGCAGTTCTTC. Translating it yields CSARTGTAFEQFF.